The rows below give T cell receptor beta chains drawn from one sample of a study of OX40 agonist ivuxolimab in advanced cancers. Method: immunoSEQ multiplex PCR; TCRdb's copy keeps in-frame clones and lacks some. This table has roughly 86,000 clones, approximately 90% appearing once. The sequences come from CD4+ or CD8+ T cells sorted from blood, collected in a trial of the OX40 agonist ivuxolimab. The receptors derive from an adult with an advanced solid tumor such as melanoma, head and neck, liver or kidney cancer. The CDR3 runs from the conserved cysteine through the conserved F or W. A D gene is named only where the DNA matches it firmly. Size is omitted from some rows. Given values are once, few, many or a class for expanded clones.

J gene: TRBJ2-5
V gene: TRBV5-1
D gene: TRBD2
clone size: NA
CDR3 DNA: TGCGCCAGCAGCCGATGGACTAGCGGGACCCAGGAGACCCAGTACTTC
CDR3 protein: CASSRWTSGTQETQYF

J gene: TRBJ2-3
V gene: TRBV15
D gene: NA
clone size: NA
CDR3 DNA: TGTGCCACCAGCTCAGGGGGGGGGCAGGTAGATACGCAGTATTTT
CDR3 protein: CATSSGGGQVDTQYF

J gene: TRBJ1-4
V gene: TRBV5-1
D gene: NA
clone size: NA
CDR3 DNA: TGCGCCAGCAGCTTGGGACAGTTTAATGAAAAACTGTTTTTT
CDR3 protein: CASSLGQFNEKLFF

J gene: TRBJ2-3
V gene: TRBV6-5
D gene: NA
clone size: NA
CDR3 DNA: TGTGCCAGCAGGAGGACGGGGAGCACAGATACGCAGTATTTT
CDR3 protein: CASRRTGSTDTQYF

J gene: TRBJ2-7
V gene: TRBV6-6
D gene: NA
clone size: NA
CDR3 DNA: TGTGCCAGCAGTTACTCTAGTAGGACCTACGAGCAGTACTTC
CDR3 protein: CASSYSSRTYEQYF

J gene: TRBJ1-1
V gene: TRBV30
D gene: TRBD1
clone size: NA
CDR3 DNA: TGTGCCTGGAGTGTCGGACAGGGGGCGAAAGCTTTCTTT
CDR3 protein: CAWSVGQGAKAFF

J gene: TRBJ2-2
V gene: TRBV20-1
D gene: NA
clone size: NA
CDR3 DNA: TGCAGTGCTCCTTCCACCGGGGAGCTGTTTTTT
CDR3 protein: CSAPSTGELFF

J gene: TRBJ2-1
V gene: TRBV5-1
D gene: NA
clone size: NA
CDR3 DNA: TGCGCCAGCAGCGTTAAGGGTGGGCTACAAAATGAGCAGTTCTTC
CDR3 protein: CASSVKGGLQNEQFF

J gene: TRBJ2-1
V gene: TRBV12-2
D gene: NA
clone size: NA
CDR3 DNA: TGTGCAAGTCGCGACCGACCCGGTCTCTCTTACAATGAGCAGTTCTTC
CDR3 protein: CASRDRPGLSYNEQFF

J gene: TRBJ1-6
V gene: TRBV27
D gene: NA
clone size: NA
CDR3 DNA: TGTGCCAGCAGTTTTTCTGGGGGTGGATCACCCCTCCACTTT
CDR3 protein: CASSFSGGGSPLHF

J gene: TRBJ1-6
V gene: TRBV6-5
D gene: NA
clone size: NA
CDR3 DNA: TGTGCCAGCCGGGCGACAGATAATTCACCCCTCCACTTT
CDR3 protein: CASRATDNSPLHF

J gene: TRBJ2-5
V gene: TRBV4-2
D gene: TRBD2
clone size: NA
CDR3 DNA: TGTGCCAGCAGCCAGAGTAGCGGGAGGGCCCAAGAGACCCAGTACTTC
CDR3 protein: CASSQSSGRAQETQYF

J gene: TRBJ2-1
V gene: TRBV7-2
D gene: TRBD2
clone size: once
CDR3 DNA: TGTGCCAGCAGCCGCGGGACTAGCGGGAACAATGAGCAGTTCTTC
CDR3 protein: CASSRGTSGNNEQFF

J gene: TRBJ2-3
V gene: TRBV18
D gene: NA
clone size: NA
CDR3 DNA: TGTGCCAGCCGATTGACAGGAAGCACAGATACGCAGTATTTT
CDR3 protein: CASRLTGSTDTQYF

J gene: TRBJ2-5
V gene: TRBV5-1
D gene: TRBD2
clone size: NA
CDR3 DNA: TGCGCCAGCAGCGCCTCTAGCGGGATCATCCAAGAGACCCAGTACTTC
CDR3 protein: CASSASSGIIQETQYF

J gene: TRBJ2-7
V gene: TRBV5-6
D gene: TRBD2
clone size: NA
CDR3 DNA: TGTGCCAGCAGCTGGATAGCGGGAGGGCCCTACGAGCAGTACTTC
CDR3 protein: CASSWIAGGPYEQYF

J gene: TRBJ2-3
V gene: TRBV18
D gene: TRBD2
clone size: NA
CDR3 DNA: TGTGCCAGCTCGAACTGGGCCGGGGGGACAGATACGCAGTATTTT
CDR3 protein: CASSNWAGGTDTQYF

J gene: TRBJ2-2
V gene: TRBV7-3
D gene: NA
clone size: NA
CDR3 DNA: TGTGCCAGCAGCCCGACTGCCACCGGGGAGCTGTTTTTT
CDR3 protein: CASSPTATGELFF

J gene: TRBJ1-5
V gene: TRBV5-5
D gene: NA
clone size: NA
CDR3 DNA: TGTGCCAGCAGCTTGGAAAGCAATCAGCCCCAGCATTTT
CDR3 protein: CASSLESNQPQHF

J gene: TRBJ2-7
V gene: TRBV10-1
D gene: NA
clone size: once
CDR3 DNA: TGCGCCAGCAGTGGGACCGGGACTCGAGCCTACGAGCAGTACTTC
CDR3 protein: CASSGTGTRAYEQYF

J gene: TRBJ1-2
V gene: TRBV10-3
D gene: TRBD1
clone size: NA
CDR3 DNA: TGTGCCCAAGGATCCGGGACAGACTATGGCTACACCTTC
CDR3 protein: CAQGSGTDYGYTF

J gene: TRBJ2-5
V gene: TRBV7-7
D gene: TRBD2
clone size: NA
CDR3 DNA: TGTGCTAGCAGCTTTAGCGGGAGAGGGTTAGAGACCCAGTACTTC
CDR3 protein: CASSFSGRGLETQYF

J gene: TRBJ1-1
V gene: TRBV18
D gene: NA
clone size: NA
CDR3 DNA: TGTGCCAGCTCACGGGTCCAGAACACTGAAGCTTTCTTT
CDR3 protein: CASSRVQNTEAFF

J gene: TRBJ2-7
V gene: TRBV6-5
D gene: TRBD2
clone size: few
CDR3 DNA: TGTGCCAGCAGGACTAGCGGCTCCTACGAGCAGTACTTC
CDR3 protein: CASRTSGSYEQYF

J gene: TRBJ2-3
V gene: TRBV19
D gene: TRBD1
clone size: NA
CDR3 DNA: TGTGCCGTTGGGCGGGGACAGGGAACAGATACGCAGTATTTT
CDR3 protein: CAVGRGQGTDTQYF

J gene: TRBJ1-1
V gene: TRBV28
D gene: NA
clone size: NA
CDR3 DNA: TGTGCCAGCAGTTTCGGAGGGCAGGGTGCTTTCTTT
CDR3 protein: CASSFGGQGAFF

J gene: TRBJ1-4
V gene: TRBV21-1
D gene: NA
clone size: NA
CDR3 DNA: TGTGCCAGCAGGGGACAGGGGCGACTGGAAAAACTGTTTTTT
CDR3 protein: CASRGQGRLEKLFF

J gene: TRBJ2-3
V gene: TRBV6-1
D gene: TRBD1
clone size: NA
CDR3 DNA: TGTGCCAGCAGTGAAGCAGTAGGGACAGGGAGTACGCAGTATTTT
CDR3 protein: CASSEAVGTGSTQYF

J gene: TRBJ2-1
V gene: TRBV7-9
D gene: TRBD1
clone size: NA
CDR3 DNA: TGTGCCAGCAGCCGAGACAGGGGGGGCCACAATGAGCAGTTCTTC
CDR3 protein: CASSRDRGGHNEQFF

J gene: TRBJ2-1
V gene: TRBV19
D gene: TRBD2
clone size: once
CDR3 DNA: TGTGCCAGTAGTAAATCCTGGACTAGCGGGAGGGAAAATGAGCAGTTCTTC
CDR3 protein: CASSKSWTSGRENEQFF

J gene: TRBJ1-5
V gene: TRBV4-3
D gene: NA
clone size: NA
CDR3 DNA: TGCGCCAGCAGCCAAGATCGCCGGGATAAAGTTCAGCCCCAGCATTTT
CDR3 protein: CASSQDRRDKVQPQHF

J gene: TRBJ2-3
V gene: TRBV7-2
D gene: NA
clone size: once
CDR3 DNA: TGTGCCAGCAGCCCCTTTGGCACAGATACGCAGTATTTT
CDR3 protein: CASSPFGTDTQYF

J gene: TRBJ1-5
V gene: TRBV19
D gene: NA
clone size: NA
CDR3 DNA: TGTGCCAGTACCGGGGCGGCTAATCAGCCCCAGCATTTT
CDR3 protein: CASTGAANQPQHF

J gene: TRBJ2-4
V gene: TRBV19
D gene: TRBD2
clone size: NA
CDR3 DNA: TGTGCCAGTAGTATAAGGACTAGCTCAATAAACATTCAGTACTTC
CDR3 protein: CASSIRTSSINIQYF

J gene: TRBJ2-5
V gene: TRBV5-1
D gene: TRBD1
clone size: NA
CDR3 DNA: TGCGCCAGCAGCTTGGTAGGACAGGGCTTGGAGACCCAGTACTTC
CDR3 protein: CASSLVGQGLETQYF

J gene: TRBJ2-6
V gene: TRBV9
D gene: NA
clone size: NA
CDR3 DNA: TGTGCCAGCAGCGTAGCTAGGGACACTGGGGCCAACGTCCTGACTTTC
CDR3 protein: CASSVARDTGANVLTF

J gene: TRBJ1-5
V gene: TRBV7-9
D gene: TRBD1
clone size: NA
CDR3 DNA: TGTGCCAGCGGGACAGGGTTATATCAGCCCCAGCATTTT
CDR3 protein: CASGTGLYQPQHF

J gene: TRBJ2-5
V gene: TRBV5-1
D gene: NA
clone size: NA
CDR3 DNA: TGCGCCAGCAGCCAGGGACGGAAAGAGACCCAGTACTTC
CDR3 protein: CASSQGRKETQYF

J gene: TRBJ2-7
V gene: TRBV18
D gene: TRBD1
clone size: NA
CDR3 DNA: TGTGCCAGCTCACCACCTGGACAGGGGCCCTACGAGCAGTACTTC
CDR3 protein: CASSPPGQGPYEQYF

J gene: TRBJ1-4
V gene: TRBV28
D gene: NA
clone size: NA
CDR3 DNA: TGTGCCAGCAGTCCCTGGACTGATGAAAAACTGTTTTTT
CDR3 protein: CASSPWTDEKLFF

J gene: TRBJ2-5
V gene: TRBV7-2
D gene: NA
clone size: NA
CDR3 DNA: TGTGCCAGCAGCTTTGGGCTAGCACAAGAGACCCAGTACTTC
CDR3 protein: CASSFGLAQETQYF

J gene: TRBJ1-4
V gene: TRBV30
D gene: NA
clone size: NA
CDR3 DNA: TGTGCCTGGAGTAAGGGGGTAGGGGGTGAAAAACTGTTTTTT
CDR3 protein: CAWSKGVGGEKLFF

J gene: TRBJ2-1
V gene: TRBV29-1
D gene: NA
clone size: NA
CDR3 DNA: TGCAGCGCCGAGGGGCTCAGAGCCAATGAGCAGTTCTTC
CDR3 protein: CSAEGLRANEQFF

J gene: TRBJ1-3
V gene: TRBV20-1
D gene: NA
clone size: few
CDR3 DNA: TGCAGTGCTAGTCCCGGAAACACCATATATTTT
CDR3 protein: CSASPGNTIYF

J gene: TRBJ2-1
V gene: TRBV5-1
D gene: NA
clone size: NA
CDR3 DNA: TGCGCCAGCAGCTTGGATGGCGGGACCTACAATGAGCAGTTCTTC
CDR3 protein: CASSLDGGTYNEQFF

J gene: TRBJ2-7
V gene: TRBV7-9
D gene: TRBD2
clone size: NA
CDR3 DNA: TGTGCCAGCAGCTTATTTGGGGACTACTACGAGCAGTACTTC
CDR3 protein: CASSLFGDYYEQYF

J gene: TRBJ2-5
V gene: TRBV2
D gene: NA
clone size: NA
CDR3 DNA: TGTGCCAGCAGTGGTTGGGTCATTGAACAAGAGACCCAGTACTTC
CDR3 protein: CASSGWVIEQETQYF

J gene: TRBJ1-5
V gene: TRBV28
D gene: NA
clone size: NA
CDR3 DNA: TGTGCCAGCAGTTCCAAAGGTCAGCCCCAGCATTTT
CDR3 protein: CASSSKGQPQHF

J gene: TRBJ2-1
V gene: TRBV7-9
D gene: TRBD2
clone size: NA
CDR3 DNA: TGTGCCAGCAGCTTGGTACACCGGGTCAGGACTAGCGAACGTGAGCAGTTCTTC
CDR3 protein: CASSLVHRVRTSEREQFF

J gene: TRBJ1-5
V gene: TRBV28
D gene: TRBD1
clone size: NA
CDR3 DNA: TGTGCCAGCACCGAGGACAGGGTGCAGCCCCAGCATTTT
CDR3 protein: CASTEDRVQPQHF

J gene: TRBJ2-6
V gene: TRBV7-9
D gene: NA
clone size: NA
CDR3 DNA: TGTGCCAGCAGCTCCTTAGCAGCTGGGGCCAACGTCCTGACTTTC
CDR3 protein: CASSSLAAGANVLTF

J gene: TRBJ2-1
V gene: TRBV7-6
D gene: NA
clone size: NA
CDR3 DNA: TGTGCCAGCAGCTCATATTTCTTGGTCAATGAGCAGTTCTTC
CDR3 protein: CASSSYFLVNEQFF

J gene: TRBJ2-7
V gene: TRBV19
D gene: TRBD2
clone size: NA
CDR3 DNA: TGTGCCAGTAGTATCAACGCGGCCGGAGTAGCGGGAGTTTCTAACGAGCAGTACTTC
CDR3 protein: CASSINAAGVAGVSNEQYF